These T cell receptor beta chains were read from a single sample in a study of blood T cells in healthy people across ages. Via MiXCR, TCRdb re-called the 5' RACE reads, giving one row per CDR3 protein. This table has around 620,000 distinct CDR3 sequences, 27% appearing once. Sequenced material: blood. These receptors came from a woman between 70 and 85 years old in good health. Both conserved end residues are part of each CDR3. A D gene is named only where the DNA matches it firmly. Expanded clones get a size class; other rows say once, few or many, or leave the size out.

TRBV6-5	TRBD2	TRBJ2-3	17	NA	TGTGCCAGCAGTTACTCGAGTAGCACCGGGAGGCCAGATACGCAGTATTTT	CASSYSSSTGRPDTQYF
TRBV5-1	NA	TRBJ2-6	16	many	TGCGCCAGCAGCGGCAGGGGACCTACTGGGGCCAACGTCCTGACTTTC	CASSGRGPTGANVLTF
TRBV6-2/TRBV6-3	NA	TRBJ1-5	15	NA	TGTGCCAGCAGTTACGCGGGGAGTAGCAATCAGCCCCAGCATTTT	CASSYAGSSNQPQHF
TRBV12-3/TRBV12-4	NA	TRBJ1-1	14	NA	TGTGCCAGCAGTTTAATGCAGGTGAACACTGAAGCTTTCTTT	CASSLMQVNTEAFF
TRBV5-1	TRBD1	TRBJ2-5	15	NA	TGCGCCAGCAGCACCACCCGGGACAGGCAAGAGACCCAGTACTTC	CASSTTRDRQETQYF
TRBV7-9	NA	TRBJ2-3	15	many	TGTGCCAGCGATGGCAGGGGCCGGGGCACAGATACGCAGTATTTT	CASDGRGRGTDTQYF
TRBV7-8	NA	TRBJ2-1	16	NA	TGTGCCAGCAGCTTAGAGGGGGGGACTATCCCGGGTGAGCGGTTCTTC	CASSLEGGTIPGERFF
TRBV4-3	NA	TRBJ2-7	15	few	TGCGCCAGCAGCCAAGAACGCCAGGGTACCGGCGAGCAGTACTTC	CASSQERQGTGEQYF
TRBV20-1	TRBD1	TRBJ1-2	13	NA	TGCAGTGCCTCGACAGGGAGGTACTTTGGCTACACCTTC	CSASTGRYFGYTF
TRBV4-3	NA	TRBJ2-3	19	NA	TGCGCCAGCAGCCAAGGGCCGGGACGACCTTCCCGCTTCACAGATACGCAGTATTTT	CASSQGPGRPSRFTDTQYF
TRBV5-1	TRBD1	TRBJ1-5	18	NA	TGCGCCAGCAGCTTGGAGCCAGGGGGCCGTATGAGGAATCAGCCCCAGCATTTT	CASSLEPGGRMRNQPQHF
TRBV5-4	TRBD2	TRBJ2-5	15	NA	TGTGCCAGCAGCTTGTTACTAGCGGGGGGGGAGACCCAGTACTTC	CASSLLLAGGETQYF
TRBV3-1	TRBD2	TRBJ2-4	17	NA	TGTGCCAGCAGCCCAGTGGGACTAGGCTCCGCCAAAAACATTCAGTACTTC	CASSPVGLGSAKNIQYF
TRBV7-8	NA	TRBJ2-5	15	NA	TGTGCCAGCAGCTCCACCGTGGATAGGGCAGAGACCCAGTACTTC	CASSSTVDRAETQYF
TRBV20-1	TRBD1	TRBJ2-7	13	NA	TGCAGTGCTAGTTCAGGGGGTATCTACGAGCAGTACTTC	CSASSGGIYEQYF
TRBV2	NA	TRBJ1-5	15	NA	TGTGCCAGCAGTGATCGGGGGATAAGCAATCAGCCCCAGCATTTT	CASSDRGISNQPQHF
TRBV7-2	TRBD2	TRBJ2-3	16	NA	TGTGCCAGCAGCTTAGAAGGGACTAGCGGGGGGATCGTAAGGTATTTT	CASSLEGTSGGIVRYF
TRBV25-1	NA	TRBJ2-2	14	NA	TGTGCCAGCAGTGCCTCGGGATTGACCGGGGAGCTGTTTTTT	CASSASGLTGELFF
TRBV5-8	NA	TRBJ2-3	12	NA	TGTGCCAGCAGCATTTACACAGATACGCAGTATTTT	CASSIYTDTQYF
TRBV7-2	NA	TRBJ1-1	14	NA	TGTGCCAGCAGCCGGGACATTCTGAACACTGAAGCTTTCTTT	CASSRDILNTEAFF
TRBV12-3/TRBV12-4	NA	TRBJ2-1	14	NA	TGTGCCAGCACTAAGGCTAGCCCTACCAATGAGCAGTTCTTC	CASTKASPTNEQFF
TRBV11-2	TRBD1	TRBJ2-3	17	NA	TGTGCCAGCAGCCCCGGACAGGCGCTTATTCTAACAGATACGCAGTATTTT	CASSPGQALILTDTQYF
TRBV12-3/TRBV12-4	TRBD1	TRBJ1-5	15	NA	TGTGCCAGCACCTGGGCAGGGGGCCCCAATCAGCCCCAGCATTTT	CASTWAGGPNQPQHF
TRBV7-2	TRBD2	TRBJ2-5	14	few	TGTGCCAGCAGCTTAGTGTCTCCGGGGGGGCCCCAGTACTTC	CASSLVSPGGPQYF
TRBV20-1	NA	TRBJ2-5	10	few	TGCAGTGCGGTTCAAGAGACCCAGTACTTC	CSAVQETQYF
TRBV28	NA	TRBJ1-5	15	few	TGTGCCAGCAGTTTACTGGGATATAGCAATCAGCCCCAGCATTTT	CASSLLGYSNQPQHF
TRBV24-1	NA	TRBJ1-4	14	NA	TGTGCCAGCAGGGGTATAGACGCTAATGAAAAACTGTTTTTT	CASRGIDANEKLFF
TRBV27	NA	TRBJ1-2	13	once	TGTGCCAGCAACCTCATGGGGATCTATGGCTACACCTTC	CASNLMGIYGYTF
TRBV7-9	NA	TRBJ2-5	14	few	TGTGCCAGCAGCTTAATGGGTTTAGAAGGGACCCAGTACTTC	CASSLMGLEGTQYF
TRBV7-2	TRBD2	TRBJ2-5	18	once	TGTGCCAGCAGCTTAGTCGGTCTAGCGGGGGGCCACCAAGAGACCCAGTACTTC	CASSLVGLAGGHQETQYF
TRBV7-9	TRBD1	TRBJ1-1	18	few	TGTGCCAGCAGCTTAGGGGGGGGGACAGGGGGTTCGAACACTGAAGCTTTCTTT	CASSLGGGTGGSNTEAFF
TRBV11-3	NA	TRBJ2-3	11	NA	TGTGCTTCCGCGGCCGGGGATACGCAGTATTTT	CASAAGDTQYF